These T cell receptor beta chains were read from a single sample in a study of CD8+CD57+ T cells in acquired aplastic anemia. Each CDR3 protein is one row after TCRdb ran MiXCR on the reads. The table lists some 200,000 distinct CDR3 sequences, 48% of them singletons. Sequencing was carried out using sorted CD4+, CD8+, or CD8+CD57+ T cells (not recorded which) from PBMCs. These receptors were collected from a human donor with aplastic anemia. The CDR3 runs from the conserved cysteine through the conserved F or W. A D gene is named only where the DNA matches it firmly. The size entry is marked missing in some rows and otherwise reads once, few, many or a size class.

clone size,V gene,CDR3 length,D gene,J gene,CDR3 protein,CDR3 DNA
NA,TRBV9,16,NA,TRBJ2-5,CASSVIPSGAQETQYF,TGTGCCAGCAGCGTTATCCCGTCGGGGGCCCAAGAGACCCAGTACTTC
once,TRBV29-1,16,TRBD2,TRBJ2-3,CSVGGLAGGYTDTQYF,TGCAGCGTTGGAGGACTAGCGGGGGGATACACAGATACGCAGTATTTT
many,TRBV20-1,16,NA,TRBJ2-2,CSAQPEVRATAGELFF,TGCAGTGCTCAGCCCGAGGTGAGGGCCACCGCCGGGGAGCTGTTTTTT
NA,TRBV7-2,13,NA,TRBJ1-2,CASSFRGREGYTF,TGTGCCAGCAGCTTCCGGGGGCGGGAGGGCTACACCTTC
many,TRBV20-1,15,NA,TRBJ1-2,CSAELPPLPTWGYTF,TGCAGTGCTGAGCTGCCTCCCCTTCCGACGTGGGGCTACACCTTC
many,TRBV9,14,NA,TRBJ2-3,CASSVGRSQDTQYF,TGTGCCAGCAGCGTAGGGAGGTCACAGGATACGCAGTATTTT
NA,TRBV20-1,12,TRBD1,TRBJ2-5,CSARGTGGDQYF,TGCAGTGCTAGAGGGACAGGGGGAGACCAGTACTTC
NA,TRBV7-2,13,TRBD1,TRBJ1-1,CAVSWDRGYEAFF,TGTGCCGTCAGCTGGGACAGGGGGTATGAAGCTTTCTTT
NA,TRBV19,14,TRBD1,TRBJ1-2,CASSIVQGLYGYTF,TGTGCCAGTAGTATAGTACAGGGGCTCTATGGCTACACCTTC
few,TRBV30,13,TRBD2,TRBJ2-3,CAWSDSGSRAQYF,TGTGCCTGGAGTGACAGCGGGAGCAGGGCGCAGTATTTT
NA,TRBV12-3/TRBV12-4,15,TRBD1,TRBJ1-6,CASSDPGTGVSPLHF,TGTGCCAGCAGCGACCCCGGGACAGGGGTTTCACCCCTCCACTTT
many,TRBV7-2,15,NA,TRBJ1-5,CASSLIWGGNQPQHF,TGTGCCAGCAGCTTAATATGGGGCGGCAATCAGCCCCAGCATTTT
NA,TRBV19,15,NA,TRBJ2-3,CASSRDSFPTDTQYF,TGTGCCAGTAGTAGAGACAGTTTCCCCACAGATACGCAGTATTTT
NA,TRBV20-1,16,TRBD2,TRBJ2-1,CSARDQPGLAMYEQFF,TGCAGTGCTAGAGATCAGCCGGGACTAGCGATGTATGAGCAGTTCTTC
NA,TRBV19,15,NA,TRBJ1-3,CASSIDLPVGNTIYF,TGTGCCAGTAGTATAGATCTGCCCGTCGGAAACACCATATATTTT
NA,TRBV20-1,13,NA,TRBJ2-7,CSAARVGRHEQYF,TGCAGTGCTGCCAGAGTAGGGAGGCACGAGCAGTACTTC
NA,TRBV10-3,14,TRBD1,TRBJ1-2,CAISARDRAQGYTF,TGTGCCATCAGCGCACGGGACAGGGCGCAAGGCTACACCTTC
few,TRBV20-1,11,NA,TRBJ1-2,CSASPTVGYTF,TGCAGTGCTAGTCCCACAGTTGGCTACACCTTC
many,TRBV29-1,13,TRBD1,TRBJ1-1,CSVGGQMNTEAFF,TGCAGCGTTGGGGGACAGATGAACACTGAAGCTTTCTTT
NA,TRBV9,14,TRBD1,TRBJ1-2,CASSVGTENYGYTF,TGTGCCAGCAGCGTCGGGACAGAGAACTATGGCTACACCTTC
NA,TRBV20-1,13,NA,TRBJ2-1,CSAKSTDYNEQFF,TGCAGTGCTAAGTCGACAGACTACAATGAGCAGTTCTTC
many,TRBV12-3/TRBV12-4,12,NA,TRBJ2-7,CASSRAVSHRYF,TGTGCCAGCAGTAGGGCTGTTTCGCACCGGTACTTC
many,TRBV20-1,14,TRBD2,TRBJ2-5,CSARDGTNQETQYF,TGCAGTGCTAGAGATGGGACTAACCAAGAGACCCAGTACTTC
many,TRBV15,15,NA,TRBJ2-4,CATSSPTRAKNIQYF,TGTGCCACCAGCAGCCCGACAAGAGCCAAAAACATTCAGTACTTC
once,TRBV20-1,12,TRBD2,TRBJ2-5,CSARGGGETQYF,TGCAGTGCTAGGGGGGGAGGGGAGACCCAGTACTTC
NA,TRBV10-1,15,NA,TRBJ2-2,CASRKTRGMAGELSF,TGTGCCAGCAGAAAGACTAGGGGGATGGCCGGGGAGCTGTCTTTT
NA,TRBV20-1,13,TRBD1,TRBJ2-5,CSARSDRGETQYF,TGCAGTGCTAGGTCGGACAGGGGTGAGACCCAGTACTTC
many,TRBV25-1,16,NA,TRBJ2-3,CASRGQGRGDTDTQYF,TGTGCCAGCAGAGGTCAGGGGCGGGGAGACACAGATACGCAGTATTTT
NA,TRBV5-4,15,NA,TRBJ2-4,CASSLIGRAKNIQYF,TGTGCCAGCAGCTTGATAGGGCGAGCCAAAAACATTCAGTACTTC
few,TRBV19,13,NA,TRBJ1-5,CASGGAGNQPQHF,TGTGCCAGTGGGGGGGCAGGGAATCAGCCCCAGCATTTT
NA,TRBV25-1,16,TRBD1,TRBJ1-4,CASSLKGDRGNEKLFF,TGTGCCAGCAGTTTAAAGGGGGACAGGGGGAATGAAAAACTGTTTTTT
many,TRBV20-1,12,NA,TRBJ1-1,CSASRKNTEAFF,TGCAGTGCCTCAAGGAAGAACACTGAAGCTTTCTTT
NA,TRBV18,11,NA,TRBJ1-2,CASSPMDGYTF,TGTGCCAGCTCACCTATGGATGGCTACACCTTC
few,TRBV11-1,16,NA,TRBJ1-3,CASSKRDPDSGNTIYF,TGTGCCAGCAGCAAAAGGGACCCTGACTCTGGAAACACCATATATTTT
many,TRBV12-3/TRBV12-4,15,TRBD1,TRBJ2-1,CASSRTGGRPNREFF,TGTGCCAGCAGTAGGACAGGGGGCCGTCCCAATCGCGAGTTCTTC
NA,TRBV19,17,TRBD2,TRBJ2-3,CASSPESGRAGRDTQYF,TGTGCCAGTAGTCCCGAAAGCGGGAGGGCCGGACGGGATACGCAGTATTTT
medium-sized,TRBV10-1,16,TRBD2,TRBJ2-5,CASSDGTSGKVETQYF,TGCGCCAGCAGTGATGGGACTAGCGGGAAGGTAGAGACCCAGTACTTC